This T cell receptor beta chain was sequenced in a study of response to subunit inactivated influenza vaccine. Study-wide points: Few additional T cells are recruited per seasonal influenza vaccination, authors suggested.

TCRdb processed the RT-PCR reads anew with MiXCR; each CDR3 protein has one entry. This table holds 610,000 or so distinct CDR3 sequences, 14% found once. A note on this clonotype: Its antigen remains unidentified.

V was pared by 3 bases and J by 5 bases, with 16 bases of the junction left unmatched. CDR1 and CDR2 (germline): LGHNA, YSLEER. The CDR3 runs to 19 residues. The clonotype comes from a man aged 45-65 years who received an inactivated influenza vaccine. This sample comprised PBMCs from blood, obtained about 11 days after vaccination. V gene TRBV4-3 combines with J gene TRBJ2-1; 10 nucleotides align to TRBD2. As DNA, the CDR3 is TGCGCCAGCAGCCATGGACTTGGGAGCTATGGACTAGCGGACAATGAGCAGTTCTTC. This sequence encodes CASSHGLGSYGLADNEQFF.